The 29 T cell receptor beta chains below all came from one sample that was sequenced in a study of Graves' ophthalmopathy and Graves' hyperthyroidism. Researchers took RNA transcripts and amplified TCR beta CDR3 regions from them. The first round was an RT-PCR with HTBI primers, and the second round was a multiplex PCR. TCRdb re-called the multiplex PCR reads through MiXCR, storing one row per CDR3 protein. Here the sample spans over a million distinct CDR3 sequences, about 40% being singletons. Sequenced sample: peripheral blood or thyroid tissue (not recorded which). Receptor source: an adult man with Graves' hyperthyroidism.

The chain is built from TRBV4-1 and TRBJ1-5; 9 bases line up with TRBD1. V gave up 4 bases and J gave up 5 bases; unmatched junction bases: 15. Germline V gives CDR1 MGHRA, CDR2 YSYEKL. The CDR3 length is 18 residues. In DNA form, the CDR3 reads TGCGCCAGCAGCCCCACGATTGGGTCCCGGGACAGGGATCAGCCCCAGCATTTT. Protein: CASSPTIGSRDRDQPQHF.

This clonotype has only a few counts. This chain joins TRBV7-2 and TRBJ1-2; weak D call: TRBD1 (5 bases). CDR1 SGHTA and CDR2 FQGNSA come from the germline V gene. V shed 5 bases and J shed 10 bases, with 11 bases lying between them. The CDR3 runs to 11 residues. In DNA form, the CDR3 reads TGTGCCAGCAGCCACTCAGGGCCCTACACCTTC. It translates to CASSHSGPYTF.

This clonotype was counted a single time. The CDR3 nucleotides are TGCAGCGTTGAGGGACAGGGAGGGCCGTCCGGGGAGACCCAGTACTTC. This codes for CSVEGQGGPSGETQYF. The chain links TRBV29-1 to TRBJ2-5; TRBD1 aligns across 9 bases. Trimming at V came to 3 bases and at J to 5 bases, leaving 13 bases not matched to a gene. The germline gives CDR1 SQVTM, CDR2 ANQGSEA. The CDR3 is 16 amino acids.

This clonotype was counted at least ten times. This chain connects TRBV2 to TRBJ1-5; a weak D match, TRBD1 (5 bases). The CDR3 runs 16 residues. The V gene's germline CDR1 is SNHLY and CDR2 FYNNEI. V was trimmed by 4 bases and J by 4 bases, leaving 17 bases between them. The CDR3 nucleotides are TGTGCCAGCAGTGCGGGGACGGCCGGAGTAAATCAGCCCCAGCATTTT. This gives the protein CASSAGTAGVNQPQHF.

The V call is TRBV15, the J call TRBJ2-7; D gene uncertain. Trimming stripped 4 bases from V and 2 bases from J, with 9 bases between. CDR3 size: 13 residues. Germline V gene data show CDR1 as LNHNV and CDR2 as YYDKDF (reference sequence). CDR3 loop: CATSKGSPYEQYF. CDR3 nucleotides: TGTGCCACCAGCAAGGGTTCACCCTACGAGCAGTACTTC.

This clonotype was observed many times. V gene TRBV4-1 combines with J gene TRBJ2-7; possibly TRBD1 or TRBD2 for D (5 bases each). Between the trimmed V and J ends, which lost 8 bases and 4 bases, there was a span of 9 bases. CDR1 and CDR2 (germline): MGHRA, YSYEKL. The CDR3 is 11 amino acids. CDR3 residues: CASAEGYEQYF. In DNA, the CDR3 is TGCGCCAGCGCTGAGGGGTACGAGCAGTACTTC.

Concerning this clonotype itself: One end of the junction is discordant with germline, which a read error may explain. CDR3 loop: CASSRLRRGTGANGLTF. The CDR3 DNA follows: TGCGCCAGCAGCCGTTTACGGCGGGGGACTGGGGCCAACGGCCTGACTTTC. The chain employs TRBV4-3 and TRBJ2-6; 7 nucleotides align to TRBD2. Germline V gene lookup returns CDR1 LGHNA and CDR2 YSLEER. This CDR3 is 17 amino acids long.

The J gene is TRBJ1-4, the V gene TRBV2; a weak D match, TRBD1 (6 bases). Germline V lookup: CDR1 SNHLY, CDR2 FYNNEI. CDR3 size: 13 residues. V was shortened by 2 bases and J by 7 bases, with 8 bases between the two germline ends. The CDR3 DNA reads TGTGCCAGCAGTGAAAGCAGGGGTGAAAAACTGTTTTTT. Residues: CASSESRGEKLFF.

This clonotype appeared many times. The gene calls are TRBV19 and TRBJ1-5; 7 bases align to TRBD1. J lost 5 bases, V lost 2 bases, and 18 bases had no gene match. CDR1 and CDR2 (germline): LNHDA, SQIVND (reference sequence). There are 19 residues in the CDR3. CDR3 sequence: CASSIRVDGGGLWHQPQHF. In DNA form, the CDR3 reads TGTGCCAGTAGTATAAGGGTCGATGGAGGGGGCCTATGGCATCAGCCCCAGCATTTT.

The chain combines TRBV29-1 with TRBJ1-1; 7 bases line up with TRBD1. Germline lookup yields CDR1 SQVTM and CDR2 ANQGSEA. This CDR3 has 12 residues. V lost 7 bases to trimming and J lost 6 bases; unmatched junction nucleotides: 8. The CDR3 spells CSDDRVPPEAFF. DNA of the CDR3: TGCAGCGACGACAGGGTCCCTCCTGAAGCTTTCTTT.

Here the CDR3 reads CASSDRIRLSNEKLFF. In DNA form, the CDR3 reads TGTGCCAGCAGCGACCGGATCAGGCTCAGTAATGAAAAACTGTTTTTT. This rearrangement joins TRBV2 to TRBJ1-4; no clear D. The CDR3 spans 16 residues. V was shortened by 6 bases and J by 4 bases, with 18 bases between the two germline ends. Germline CDR1 and CDR2: SNHLY and FYNNEI. The variable domain in full, with the rest retrieved from reference TRBV2 and TRBJ1-4, is EPEVTQTPSHQVTQMGQEVILRCVPISNHLYFYWYRQILGQKVEFLVSFYNNEISEKSEIFDDQFSVERPDGSNFTLKIRSTKLEDSAMYFCASSDRIRLSNEKLFFGSGTQLSVL.

Comments on this clonotype: This may be a read error, as it is one base from a much larger clone. The rearrangement uses TRBV20-1 and TRBJ1-1; D remains unclear. The CDR3 sequence is 12 residues long. CDR1 and CDR2 (germline): DFQATT, SNEGSKA (reference sequence). V dropped 3 bases and J dropped 4 bases, with 9 bases sitting between them. The CDR3 DNA sequence: TGCAGTGCTAGCCGTAGCTCCACTGAAGCTTTCTTT. Amino acid sequence: CSASRSSTEAFF.

This clonotype appeared many times. The rearrangement joins TRBV7-6 to TRBJ2-7, with no clear D. Trimming took off 5 bases at V and 4 bases at J, with 12 bases between the two ends. Germline CDR1 is SGHVS and CDR2 is FNYEAQ. This CDR3 contains 13 residues. The CDR3 loop reads CASSRTAVYEQYF. CDR3 in DNA: TGTGCCAGCAGCCGGACGGCCGTTTACGAGCAGTACTTC.

The chain links TRBV12-3 or TRBV12-4 to TRBJ1-2, with TRBD1 matching 10 bases. This CDR3 has 14 amino acids. The V gene end was trimmed by 5 bases and the J gene end by 4 bases; junction bases not matched to a gene: 4. CDR3 in amino acids: CASSQTGGPYGYTF. Written as DNA, the CDR3 is TGTGCCAGCAGTCAGACAGGGGGCCCCTATGGCTACACCTTC.

This clonotype has ten or more counts. The chain joins TRBV4-3 to TRBJ2-7; the D is unclear. V lost 4 bases and J lost 2, with 12 bases in between. Germline CDR1 and CDR2: LGHNA and YSLEER. This CDR3 contains 14 residues. In nucleotides, the CDR3 is TGCGCCAGCAGCCCCAACGTGGGGACCTACGAGCAGTACTTC. This encodes CASSPNVGTYEQYF.

The sample holds many counts of this clonotype. The V gene is TRBV9, the J gene TRBJ1-5; D is uncertain. Per germline, CDR1 SGDLS and CDR2 YYNGEE. Trimming left V 0 bases short and J 6 bases short, with 10 bases between. This CDR3 is 14 amino acids long. The CDR3 reads CASSVGGRSQPQHF. The CDR3 DNA is TGTGCCAGCAGCGTAGGCGGTAGGAGTCAGCCCCAGCATTTT. Full variable domain (rest looked up from reference TRBV9 and TRBJ1-5): DSGVTQTPKHLITATGQRVTLRCSPRSGDLSVYWYQQSLDQGLQFLIQYYNGEERAKGNILERFSAQQFPDLHSELNLSSLELGDSALYFCASSVGGRSQPQHFGDGTRLSIL.

The J gene is TRBJ2-7, the V gene TRBV4-1; weak D call: TRBD2 (6 bases). The CDR3 loop spans 15 amino acids. Germline V gives CDR1 MGHRA, CDR2 YSYEKL. V was pared by 8 bases and J by 3 bases, with 20 bases between. The CDR3 region has the DNA TGCGCCAGCGCTTGGGACCGCGGGGCGGTCTACGAGCAGTACTTC. Amino acids: CASAWDRGAVYEQYF.

CDR3 bases: TGTGCCAGCAGTGCCCCGGGGCAGGGGGCAAAGACCCAGTACTTC. Its protein product is CASSAPGQGAKTQYF. This chain connects TRBV2 to TRBJ2-5; TRBD1 matches at 8 bases. The CDR3 contains 15 residues. J gave up 6 bases and V 4 bases, and 10 bases lay outside the gene matches. Germline values: CDR1 SNHLY, CDR2 FYNNEI.

This clonotype has at least ten counts. The gene calls are TRBV19 and TRBJ1-1; 8 bases align to TRBD1. This CDR3 is built from 13 residues. V was pared by 3 bases and J by 7 bases, with 4 bases of the junction left unmatched. Germline V CDR1 and CDR2: LNHDA, SQIVND (reference sequence). DNA for the CDR3: TGTGCCAGTAGTATTGTCACAGGGGGTGAAGCTTTCTTT. Its protein product is CASSIVTGGEAFF. The whole variable domain, filled in from reference TRBV19 and TRBJ1-1, reads DGGITQSPKYLFRKEGQNVTLSCEQNLNHDAMYWYRQDPGQGLRLIYYSQIVNDFQKGDIAEGYSVSREKKESFPLTVTSAQKNPTAFYLCASSIVTGGEAFFGQGTRLTVV.

The chain carries TRBV5-5 and TRBJ1-3; possible D gene TRBD1, 6 bases. Germline V lookup: CDR1 SGHKS, CDR2 YYEKEE (reference sequence). This CDR3 has 15 amino acids. Trimming shortened V by 4 bases and J by 3 bases, and 14 bases separated the two germline ends. In DNA form, the CDR3 reads TGTGCCAGCAGCCAAGCCCAGGGGAGTGGAAACACCATATATTTT. Amino acids: CASSQAQGSGNTIYF.

Concerning this clonotype: A clone one base away is much larger, so this may be a read error. The chain combines TRBV7-8 with TRBJ2-5; tentative D call: TRBD2 (7 bases). This CDR3 comprises 13 residues. CDR1 SGHVS and CDR2 FQNEAQ come from the germline V gene. V lost 5 bases and J 7 bases, leaving 14 bases between the germline ends. As DNA, the CDR3 is TGTGCCAGCAGCCCATTCGGGGGGCGGACCCAGTACTTC. Its translation: CASSPFGGRTQYF.

This clonotype was observed many times. The chain has TRBV29-1 and TRBJ2-7; TRBD1 matches 7 bases. Trimming removed 4 bases from V and 3 bases from J; junction bases left unmatched: 3. Germline CDR1 is SQVTM and CDR2 is ANQGSEA. The CDR3 totals 12 residues. CDR3 DNA sequence: TGCAGCGTTGCGAACAGGGGCTACGAGCAGTACTTC. It is translated as CSVANRGYEQYF.

The chain has TRBV4-1 and TRBJ2-2; D remains unclear. V was cut by 3 bases and J by 6 bases, with 11 bases left in between. The CDR3 covers 14 residues. The germline gives CDR1 MGHRA, CDR2 YSYEKL. DNA of the CDR3: TGCGCCAGCAGCCATAGGACCGGCCCCGGGGAGCTGTTTTTT. It translates to CASSHRTGPGELFF.

This clonotype was detected many times. The genes are TRBV20-1 and TRBJ1-1; D is unresolved. The V end was cut by 0 bases, the J end by 5 bases, with 7 bases between. The V gene's germline CDR1 is DFQATT and CDR2 SNEGSKA (reference sequence). The CDR3 length is 12 residues. This CDR3 reads CSARDLGTEAFF. Here the CDR3 DNA reads TGCAGTGCTAGAGATCTGGGGACTGAAGCTTTCTTT.

At least ten counts were recorded for this clonotype. The rearrangement uses TRBV10-1 and TRBJ2-7, with TRBD1 matching 10 bases. Trimming cost V 0 bases and J 4 bases; bases outside gene matches: 3. The germline V gene has CDR1 WNHNN and CDR2 SYGVQD (reference sequence). The CDR3 is made up of 15 amino acids. The CDR3 coding sequence is TGCGCCAGCAGTGAGTCGGGGACAGGGGCATACGAGCAGTACTTC. Its translation: CASSESGTGAYEQYF.

Details on this clonotype: A much bigger clone sits one base away, suggesting this may be a read error. V is TRBV25-1 and J is TRBJ1-1, with D possibly being TRBD1 (5 bases). Germline V lookup: CDR1 MGHDK, CDR2 SYGVNS. CDR3 size: 13 residues. V gave up 6 bases and J gave up 3 bases, with 11 bases separating them. In nucleotides, the CDR3 is TGTGCCAGCAGGGAAGCAGGGTACACTGAAGCTTTCTTT. This translates into CASREAGYTEAFF.

The chain joins TRBV24-1 to TRBJ2-2; 9 bases are a match to TRBD2. Trimming cost V 4 bases and J 3 bases; bases outside gene matches: 8. This CDR3 region has 17 residues. Germline V lookup: CDR1 KGHDR, CDR2 SFDVKD. The CDR3 DNA sequence: TGTGCCACCAGTGACCCATCTAGCGGGGTTCACACCGGGGAGCTGTTTTTT. This codes for CATSDPSSGVHTGELFF.

This clonotype has ten or more counts. J is TRBJ2-5 and V is TRBV9; no reliable D call. Germline V gene lookup returns CDR1 SGDLS and CDR2 YYNGEE. This CDR3 spans 13 amino acids. The germline V and J ends were trimmed by 3 bases and 5 bases, with 11 bases remaining between them. The CDR3 region is CASSDGPLETQYF. CDR3 bases: TGTGCCAGCAGCGACGGGCCCCTGGAGACCCAGTACTTC. Based on the CDR3 plus reference TRBV9 and TRBJ2-5, the full variable domain is DSGVTQTPKHLITATGQRVTLRCSPRSGDLSVYWYQQSLDQGLQFLIQYYNGEERAKGNILERFSAQQFPDLHSELNLSSLELGDSALYFCASSDGPLETQYFGPGTRLLVL.

In this sample, this clonotype turned up many times. The chain uses TRBV7-2 and TRBJ1-3; D not resolved. The V end was cut by 5 bases, the J end by 3 bases, with 14 bases between. Germline V gene data show CDR1 as SGHTA and CDR2 as FQGNSA. The CDR3 has 15 amino acids. The CDR3 nucleotides read TGTGCCAGCAGCCAAGGCGGGCTCTTTGGAAACACCATATATTTT. Translating gives CASSQGGLFGNTIYF.